This T cell receptor (beta chain) was recorded in a study of tumor and adjacent non-tumor tissue in lung cancer. The wider study: The cohort had approximately 13 adenocarcinoma, a couple of squamous cell and 1 small cell patients. Each sample yielded around 4 million productive TCRbeta reads on average. Findings and limits, study-wide: Top 100 clones took a larger repertoire share in normal lung.

Three rounds of nested PCR, following a modified ARM-PCR protocol, produced the TCRbeta library. MiXCR was run by TCRdb on the multiplex PCR reads, yielding one entry per CDR3 protein. The sample includes 65,000 to 80,000 distinct CDR3 sequences, around 78% of them seen just once. Worth noting for this clonotype: Antigen unknown. A junction end diverges from the germline sequence, so it may reflect a read error.

No cell sorting was done before RNA was extracted from the tissue. The CDR3 consists of 13 residues. The J gene is TRBJ1-5, the V gene TRBV12-3 or TRBV12-4, with D maybe TRBD1 (6 bases). Sequences were obtained from lung tumor tissue. The receptor was isolated from a man in his fifties or sixties with non-small cell lung cancer. DNA for the CDR3: TGTGTCAGCAGTCCGGACAGCTTACAGCCACAGCATTTT. Encoded protein: CVSSPDSLQPQHF.